The 32 T cell receptor beta chains listed next were all sequenced from one sample in a study of control samples from healthy donors and cancer patients. Using immunoSEQ multiplex PCR, the repertoire was profiled, and TCRdb retains in-frame clones only, with some absent. This table holds roughly 18,000 clones, around four fifths found once. The sequenced material came from PBMCs. The receptor source for this set is a woman aged 65 to 85 with lung cancer.

The J gene is TRBJ2-1, the V gene TRBV27, with a possible D match to TRBD2 (6 bases). The CDR3 has 17 amino acids. V lost 2 bases, J lost 7 bases, and 21 bases lay in between. Per the germline V gene, CDR1 is MNHEY and CDR2 is SMNVEV (reference sequence). The CDR3 loop reads CASSLRPPGLSWNEQFF. In DNA form, the CDR3 reads TGTGCCAGCAGTTTAAGGCCCCCGGGACTCTCATGGAATGAGCAGTTCTTC.

This rearrangement joins TRBV11-2 to TRBJ2-7; D not resolved. The CDR3 runs 11 residues. Germline loops: CDR1 SGHAT, CDR2 FQNNGV. Trimming cost V 8 bases and J 0 bases, with 5 bases left between them. CDR3: CASRSSYEQYF. CDR3 nucleotides: TGTGCCAGCCGGAGCTCCTACGAGCAGTACTTC.

This chain uses TRBV2 with TRBJ1-2; D might be TRBD1 (6 bases). V dropped 6 bases and J dropped 5 bases, with 19 bases sitting between them. The CDR3 sequence is 15 residues long. Per germline, CDR1 SNHLY and CDR2 FYNNEI. The CDR3 bases are TGTGCCAGCAGATCGCCCCCCGGGGGCCGGTATGGCTACACCTTC. Translation: CASRSPPGGRYGYTF.

The rearrangement links TRBV15 to TRBJ2-2, with D perhaps TRBD1 (6 bases). This CDR3 has 18 amino acids. Trimming took 3 bases from V and 0 from J, leaving 17 bases between them. Germline CDR1 and CDR2: LNHNV and YYDKDF (reference sequence). The CDR3 DNA sequence: TGTGCCACCAGCAGGATCCATAGACAGGCGACGAACACCGGGGAGCTGTTTTTT. Residues: CATSRIHRQATNTGELFF.

V gene TRBV27 combines with J gene TRBJ2-3, with TRBD2 identical over 13 bases. CDR1 and CDR2 (germline): MNHEY, SMNVEV (reference sequence). The CDR3 has 19 amino acids. The V and J ends lost 1 base and 4 bases, in that order; junction bases with no gene match: 11. CDR3: CASSLWWTSGSDGADTQYF. The CDR3 DNA reads as TGTGCCAGCAGTTTATGGTGGACTAGCGGGAGTGATGGAGCAGATACGCAGTATTTT.

J is TRBJ1-5 and V is TRBV2; no clear D gene. CDR3 length: 16 residues. Germline lookup yields CDR1 SNHLY and CDR2 FYNNEI. V lost 1 base to trimming and J lost 0 bases, with 10 bases between them. The DNA for the CDR3 is TGTGCCAGCAGTGAAGTCCACAGAAATAGCAATCAGCCCCAGCATTTT. It encodes CASSEVHRNSNQPQHF.

The chain links TRBV11-3 to TRBJ2-1; D uncertain. Germline V gene lookup returns CDR1 SGHNT and CDR2 YENEEA. V gave up 5 bases and J gave up 10 bases, with 15 bases separating them. The CDR3 spans 13 residues. This CDR3 reads CASSHNVLGEQFF. CDR3 nucleotide sequence: TGTGCCAGCAGCCACAACGTCCTGGGGGAGCAGTTCTTC.

The V call is TRBV11-3, the J call TRBJ1-1; no firm D call. The CDR3 consists of 12 residues. CDR1 and CDR2 from the germline V gene are SGHNT and YENEEA. V gave up 3 bases and J gave up 5 bases, with 7 bases separating them. The CDR3 sequence: CASSFTLTEAFF. The DNA for the CDR3 is TGTGCCAGCAGCTTTACCCTTACTGAAGCTTTCTTT.

The chain is built from TRBV5-1 and TRBJ2-1, with 10 bases aligning to TRBD2. This CDR3 spans 15 amino acids. The V and J ends lost 4 bases and 4 bases, in that order; junction bases with no gene match: 5. Germline V gene sequence: CDR1 SGHRS, CDR2 YFSETQ. The DNA of the CDR3 is TGCGCCAGCAGCCCCGGACTAGCGGATTACAATGAGCAGTTCTTC. Translated, it gives CASSPGLADYNEQFF.

V gene TRBV5-1 combines with J gene TRBJ1-4; D call uncertain. Trimming stripped 0 bases from V and 7 bases from J, with 13 bases between. The CDR3 totals 15 residues. Germline V CDR1 and CDR2: SGHRS, YFSETQ. CDR3 sequence: CASSLGRGEGEKLFF. The CDR3, as DNA: TGCGCCAGCAGCTTGGGGCGGGGAGAGGGTGAAAAACTGTTTTTT.

The genes are TRBV5-8 and TRBJ2-3; D is unresolved. The V gene lost 0 bases and the J gene lost 5 bases, with 1 base spanning the gap. Germline CDR1 and CDR2: SGHTS and YDEGEE. The CDR3 sequence is 11 residues long. The CDR3 spells CASSLGDTQYF. The CDR3 coding sequence is TGTGCCAGCAGCTTGGGAGATACGCAGTATTTT.

The chain employs TRBV28 and TRBJ2-7; D remains ambiguous. The CDR3 has 14 residues. The germline V gene has CDR1 MDHEN and CDR2 SYDVKM. Trimming pared 4 bases from V and 0 bases from J, leaving 10 bases between. The CDR3 region has the DNA TGTGCCAGCAGTTCCCCCCAGAGCTCCTACGAGCAGTACTTC. Amino acids: CASSSPQSSYEQYF. Variable domain in full (rest from reference TRBV28 and TRBJ2-7): DVKVTQSSRYLVKRTGEKVFLECVQDMDHENMFWYRQDPGLGLRLIYFSYDVKMKEKGDIPEGYSVSREKKERFSLILESASTNQTSMYLCASSSPQSSYEQYFGPGTRLTVT.

V gene TRBV5-1 combines with J gene TRBJ2-5, with TRBD2 matching 7 bases. The germline V gene encodes CDR1 SGHRS and CDR2 YFSETQ. The CDR3 covers 14 residues. V was clipped by 4 bases and J by 4 bases; unmatched bases: 7. As DNA, the CDR3 is TGCGCCAGCAGCACGGGGGAGGGGTTAGAGACCCAGTACTTC. Translation: CASSTGEGLETQYF.

The J gene is TRBJ2-7, the V gene TRBV13; 10 bases are a match to TRBD2. Germline-derived CDR1 and CDR2 are PRHDT and FYEKMQ (reference sequence). V gave up 4 bases and J gave up 4 bases; unmatched junction bases: 7. CDR3 length equals 15 residues. The CDR3 loop reads CASSSPSGSRYEQYF. The CDR3 DNA reads TGTGCCAGCAGCTCGCCTAGCGGGAGCAGGTACGAGCAGTACTTC. The full variable domain, its missing parts supplied by reference TRBV13 and TRBJ2-7, is AAGVIQSPRHLIKEKRETATLKCYPIPRHDTVYWYQQGPGQDPQFLISFYEKMQSDKGSIPDRFSAQQFSDYHSELNMSSLELGDSALYFCASSSPSGSRYEQYFGPGTRLTVT.

The V gene is TRBV7-2, the J gene TRBJ1-2; D is perhaps TRBD1 (5 bases). The CDR3 is made up of 13 amino acids. V lost 5 bases and J lost 8, with 15 bases in between. CDR1 SGHTA and CDR2 FQGNSA come from the germline V gene. The CDR3 nucleotides are TGTGCCAGCAGCGACAGAGGGTACTCCGGCTACACCTTC. Amino acids: CASSDRGYSGYTF. Supplemented by reference TRBV7-2 and TRBJ1-2, the full variable domain reads GAGVSQSPSNKVTEKGKDVELRCDPISGHTALYWYRQSLGQGLEFLIYFQGNSAPDKSGLPSDRFSAERTGGSVSTLTIQRTQQEDSAVYLCASSDRGYSGYTFGSGTRLTVV.

The rearrangement uses TRBV27 and TRBJ1-1, with unresolved D. This CDR3 comprises 16 residues. Germline-derived CDR1 and CDR2 are MNHEY and SMNVEV (reference sequence). Trimming removed 5 bases from V and 4 bases from J, with 20 bases in between. The CDR3 DNA reads as TGTGCCAGCAGTCCACACAGAGACATTACGTTCACTGAAGCTTTCTTT. This gives the protein CASSPHRDITFTEAFF.

The V call is TRBV6-5, the J call TRBJ1-2; possibly TRBD1 for D (5 bases). Per germline, CDR1 MNHEY and CDR2 SVGAGI. The ends were cut back, 6 bases at V and 5 bases at J, with 13 bases in the middle. CDR3 size: 13 residues. The chain's CDR3 is CASRGQGRYGYTF. The CDR3 nucleotides are TGTGCCAGCAGAGGACAAGGACGATATGGCTACACCTTC.

The chain recombines TRBV6-5 with TRBJ2-2; D is ambiguous. The CDR3 spans 14 residues. Germline V gene lookup returns CDR1 MNHEY and CDR2 SVGAGI. With 4 bases removed from V and 0 bases from J, the gap between germline ends came to 6 bases. The CDR3 loop is CASSLQPNTGELFF. The CDR3 DNA follows: TGTGCCAGCAGTTTACAGCCGAACACCGGGGAGCTGTTTTTT.

This chain links TRBV3-1 (or the pseudogene TRBV3-2) with TRBJ1-2; the D gene is possibly TRBD1 (6 bases). V was pared by 4 bases and J by 6 bases, with 9 bases between. CDR3 length: 12 residues. Germline V CDR1 and CDR2: LGHDT, YNNKEL (reference sequence). CDR3 loop: CASSPNRDGYTF. In nucleotides, the CDR3 is TGTGCCAGCAGCCCCAACAGGGATGGCTACACCTTC.

The chain employs TRBV9 and TRBJ1-4; 7 positions match TRBD1. From germline, CDR1 is SGDLS and CDR2 YYNGEE. The V and J ends lost 3 bases and 8 bases, in that order; junction bases with no gene match: 10. This CDR3 comprises 15 residues. This CDR3 reads CASSAGTVFREKLFF. The CDR3 DNA follows: TGTGCCAGCAGCGCGGGGACAGTCTTTCGCGAAAAACTGTTTTTT.

This rearrangement joins TRBV2 to TRBJ2-2; D possibly corresponds to TRBD2 (6 bases). CDR3 size: 15 residues. Per germline, CDR1 SNHLY and CDR2 FYNNEI. The ends were cut back, 8 bases at V and 3 bases at J, with 16 bases in the middle. This chain's CDR3 is CASRPATGDTGELFF. The CDR3 DNA reads as TGTGCCAGCCGCCCGGCGACGGGGGACACCGGGGAGCTGTTTTTT.

The V gene is TRBV20-1, the J gene TRBJ1-1; D call uncertain. V was cut by 0 bases and J by 11 bases, with 7 bases left in between. Germline V gene lookup returns CDR1 DFQATT and CDR2 SNEGSKA (reference sequence). The CDR3 has 10 residues. Here the CDR3 reads CSAREATAFF. CDR3 DNA sequence: TGCAGTGCTAGAGAGGCGACGGCTTTCTTT.

This clone was detected only once. The V and J genes are TRBV30 and TRBJ2-1; no clear D gene. The germline V gene has CDR1 GTSNPN and CDR2 SVGIG (reference sequence). The CDR3 is 12 residues long. This CDR3 reads CTLKERDNEQFF. CDR3 in DNA: TGTACTCTCAAGGAAAGGGACAATGAGCAGTTCTTC.

This clone was detected a few times. Other DNA sequences within the sample encode an identical CDR3. The gene calls are TRBV2 and TRBJ1-3; the D is unclear. The CDR3 covers 14 residues. From germline, CDR1 is SNHLY and CDR2 FYNNEI. V was trimmed by 3 bases and J by 0 bases, leaving 6 bases between them. Written as DNA, the CDR3 is TGTGCCAGCAGTGATTCGAGCTCTGGAAACACCATATATTTT. Its translation: CASSDSSSGNTIYF.

V gene TRBV18 combines with J gene TRBJ1-4, with TRBD1 identical over 7 bases. CDR1 and CDR2 from the germline V gene are KGHSH and LQKENI. V shed 3 bases, J shed 8 bases, and the junction held 15 bases outside the gene matches. The CDR3 runs 17 residues. The CDR3 coding sequence is TGTGCCAGCTCACCCCTACCTGTCGCAGGGGGTAGGGAAAAACTGTTTTTT. This gives the protein CASSPLPVAGGREKLFF.

The chain recombines TRBV5-1 with TRBJ1-6, with D possibly matching TRBD1 (6 bases). Germline CDR1 is SGHRS and CDR2 is YFSETQ. The V and J ends lost 3 bases and 0 bases respectively, with 10 bases between them. This CDR3 region has 16 residues. CDR3 amino acids: CASSWDMSSYNSPLHF. The CDR3 region has the DNA TGCGCCAGCAGCTGGGACATGAGCTCCTATAATTCACCCCTCCACTTT.

This rearrangement joins TRBV20-1 to TRBJ2-1, with D tentatively TRBD2 (6 bases). Germline V gives CDR1 DFQATT, CDR2 SNEGSKA (reference sequence). V dropped 5 bases and J dropped 11 bases, with 13 bases sitting between them. There are 11 residues in the CDR3. DNA of the CDR3: TGCAGTGCTCTCCCGACTAGGCAGCAGTTCTTC. Amino acids: CSALPTRQQFF.

The chain joins TRBV7-3 to TRBJ2-1; D gene uncertain. Trimming stripped 0 bases from V and 7 bases from J, with 7 bases between. Germline CDR1 and CDR2: SGHTA and FQGTGA. This CDR3 contains 13 residues. The CDR3 here is CASSLTGPNEQFF. The CDR3 bases are TGTGCCAGCAGCTTAACGGGTCCGAATGAGCAGTTCTTC.

The genes are TRBV19 and TRBJ2-3; possibly TRBD2 for D (6 bases). V was pared by 4 bases and J by 4 bases, with 18 bases between. In germline, CDR1 is LNHDA, CDR2 SQIVND (reference sequence). The CDR3 covers 16 residues. In nucleotides, the CDR3 is TGTGCCAGTAGTAGGGGACCAGCTAGCGAAGCAGATACGCAGTATTTT. Its protein is CASSRGPASEADTQYF.

This clone showed up just a few times. V is TRBV27 and J is TRBJ2-4; 7 bases are shared with TRBD2. This CDR3 comprises 13 residues. CDR1 and CDR2 from the germline V gene are MNHEY and SMNVEV (reference sequence). The V and J ends lost 6 bases and 5 bases, in that order; junction bases with no gene match: 4. This chain's CDR3 is CASSPGLQNIQYF. Written as DNA, the CDR3 is TGTGCCAGCAGCCCGGGACTACAAAACATTCAGTACTTC.

The J gene is TRBJ1-2, the V gene TRBV28; tentatively, D is TRBD1 (6 bases). Germline CDR1 reads MDHEN; CDR2 reads SYDVKM. Trimming removed 6 bases at V and 5 bases at J, with 22 bases between. This CDR3 region has 16 residues. The CDR3 DNA reads as TGTGCCAGCAGCCTCGGGGGGCAGGCACCACTGTATGGCTACACCTTC. Amino acids: CASSLGGQAPLYGYTF.

The CDR3 is CAWGVGAEAFF. The CDR3, as DNA: TGTGCCTGGGGGGTCGGCGCTGAAGCTTTCTTT. The V and J genes are TRBV30 and TRBJ1-1; D is undetermined. There are 11 residues in the CDR3. Germline V gene data show CDR1 as GTSNPN and CDR2 as SVGIG (reference sequence). The V and J ends lost 5 bases and 6 bases respectively, with 10 bases between them.